A single T cell receptor beta chain is shown here with its context. Antigen unknown. This record belongs to a study of T cell responses to AZD1222 COVID-19 vaccine. Pooled together were second doses at about 4 or about 12 weeks. General study findings and limits: Among those given AZD1222, only five or six were seropositive at baseline. In a largely white British group with more females than males, clonal diversity was possibly underestimated.

Data came from immunoSEQ multiplex PCR; TCRdb stores just in-frame clones and leaves some out. The profile shows more than 70,000 clones, less than 95% of them singletons. Germline CDR1 KGHSH, CDR2 LQKENI. The CDR3 runs to 12 residues. V was pared by 3 bases and J by 6 bases, with 7 bases between. V is TRBV18 and J is TRBJ2-3; D call uncertain. The material was peripheral blood, obtained 28 days after the second AZD1222 dose. This sequence was found in an adult who received the AZD1222 COVID-19 vaccine. CDR3 residues: CASSPESDTQYF. DNA for the CDR3: TGTGCCAGCTCACCGGAGTCCGATACGCAGTATTTT.